Listed here is a single T cell receptor beta chain. Antigen: not known. The record originates from a study of OX40 agonist ivuxolimab in advanced cancers. Study findings and constraints: It was not determined which antigens were specifically recognized by the peripheral T cells that had undergone clonal expansion.

TCRdb keeps only in-frame clones here, not all; method: immunoSEQ multiplex PCR. Of 90,000 to 120,000 clones detected, more than 85% appear once; the ten largest clones hold roughly 1.1%. V was cut by 4 bases and J by 11 bases, with 20 bases left in between. CDR1 is MNHEY, CDR2 SVGAGI, per germline. The length of the CDR3 is 14 residues. The chain combines TRBV6-5 with TRBJ2-5, with D possibly being TRBD2 (7 bases). This specimen consisted of CD4+ or CD8+ T cells sorted from blood, obtained in a trial of the OX40 agonist ivuxolimab. The clonotype comes from an adult with an advanced solid tumor such as melanoma, head and neck, liver or kidney cancer. CDR3 protein: CASSSGGRARGQYF. Written as DNA, the CDR3 is TGTGCCAGCAGTTCAGGTGGGAGGGCGAGGGGGCAGTACTTC.